The next 16 T cell receptor beta chains were all read from a single sample in a study of T cell responses to AZD1222 COVID-19 vaccine. Some clones are missing from TCRdb's copy, which holds only in-frame ones; the method was immunoSEQ multiplex PCR. The data hold fewer than 150,000 clones, with approximately 90% observed a single time. Sample: peripheral blood, taken on day 0 of AZD1222 vaccination. Receptor source: an adult in good health.

The V and J genes are TRBV5-1 and TRBJ2-7; TRBD2 matches at 7 bases. This CDR3 is 14 amino acids long. Germline CDR1 SGHRS, CDR2 YFSETQ. With V trimmed by 0 bases and J by 1 base, 1 base remained unmatched. The CDR3 here is CASSLDGGSYEQYF. CDR3 coding DNA: TGCGCCAGCAGCTTGGACGGGGGGTCCTACGAGCAGTACTTC.

This chain joins TRBV9 and TRBJ1-1; TRBD1 matches at 8 bases. CDR3 length: 18 residues. The junction had 10 bases not matched to a gene; V was cut back by 0 bases and J by 0 bases. Germline V CDR1 and CDR2: SGDLS, YYNGEE. CDR3 coding DNA: TGTGCCAGCAGCGTAGTAGGGGCAGGGGGCGGCGTGAACACTGAAGCTTTCTTT. It yields the protein CASSVVGAGGGVNTEAFF.

The chain is built from TRBV5-5 and TRBJ1-1; D is undetermined. Germline V lookup: CDR1 SGHKS, CDR2 YYEKEE (reference sequence). V lost 4 bases, J lost 0 bases, and 13 bases lay in between. The CDR3 spans 15 residues. The CDR3 spells CASSKVAGVNTEAFF. In DNA form, the CDR3 reads TGTGCCAGCAGCAAGGTGGCAGGAGTGAACACTGAAGCTTTCTTT. Looking up the rest from reference TRBV5-5 and TRBJ1-1 gives the full variable domain: DAGVTQSPTHLIKTRGQQVTLRCSPISGHKSVSWYQQVLGQGPQFIFQYYEKEERGRGNFPDRFSARQFPNYSSELNVNALLLGDSALYLCASSKVAGVNTEAFFGQGTRLTVV.

The V gene is TRBV6-5, the J gene TRBJ2-7, with D perhaps TRBD1 or TRBD2 (5 bases each). The CDR3 sequence is 14 residues long. The V and J ends lost 0 bases and 5 bases respectively, with 11 bases between them. Germline CDR1 reads MNHEY; CDR2 reads SVGAGI. The CDR3 region has the DNA TGTGCCAGCAGTTACTCGGAGGCGACAGACGAGCAGTACTTC. Protein: CASSYSEATDEQYF.

This rearrangement joins TRBV7-2 to TRBJ1-2; TRBD1 matches 8 bases. Trimming removed 2 bases from V and 0 bases from J; junction bases left unmatched: 5. This CDR3 has 16 amino acids. Germline CDR1 SGHTA, CDR2 FQGNSA. The CDR3 reads CASSLTQGASNYGYTF. The CDR3 region has the DNA TGTGCCAGCAGCTTAACCCAGGGGGCTTCTAACTATGGCTACACCTTC.

The rearrangement links TRBV27 to TRBJ1-1; 8 bases line up with TRBD1. The CDR3 length is 15 residues. V lost 7 bases to trimming and J lost 0 bases; unmatched junction nucleotides: 7. The germline CDR1 and CDR2 sequences are MNHEY and SMNVEV (reference sequence). CDR3 sequence (DNA): TGTGCCAGCATAGACAGGGGATTTATGAACACTGAAGCTTTCTTT. It is translated as CASIDRGFMNTEAFF.

This chain joins TRBV7-6 and TRBJ1-5; the D gene is possibly TRBD1 (5 bases). V was clipped by 1 base and J by 5 bases, with 15 bases between them. The CDR3 contains 16 residues. Germline V CDR1 and CDR2: SGHVS, FNYEAQ. The CDR3 region is CASSLDQGAGYQPQHF. CDR3 DNA: TGTGCCAGCAGCTTAGATCAAGGGGCGGGTTATCAGCCCCAGCATTTT.

The V call is TRBV14, the J call TRBJ1-2; unclear D gene. Trimming stripped 0 bases from V and 4 bases from J, with 12 bases between. CDR3 size: 15 residues. Germline V gene data show CDR1 as SGHDN and CDR2 as FVKESK. CDR3 sequence reads: CASSQEVRNLYGYTF. The DNA of the CDR3 is TGTGCCAGCAGCCAAGAAGTAAGGAATCTCTATGGCTACACCTTC.

J is TRBJ1-5 and V is TRBV3-1 (or the pseudogene TRBV3-2); D not resolved. Trimming removed 1 base at V and 9 bases at J, with 10 bases between. The germline gives CDR1 LGHDT, CDR2 YNNKEL (reference sequence). The CDR3 length is 13 residues. Here the CDR3 reads CASSQGTQRPQHF. The CDR3 DNA follows: TGTGCCAGCAGCCAAGGGACCCAAAGGCCCCAGCATTTT.

The CDR3 sequence is CASRRTGTGGTEAFF. The DNA of the CDR3 is TGTGCCAGTAGACGAACCGGGACAGGGGGCACTGAAGCTTTCTTT. The J gene is TRBJ1-1, the V gene TRBV19; 11 bases line up with TRBD1. CDR1 and CDR2 from the germline V gene are LNHDA and SQIVND (reference sequence). After removal of 6 bases from V and 4 bases from J, the junction contained 7 bases not matched to a gene. CDR3 length: 15 amino acids.

This chain links TRBV18 with TRBJ2-7; a possible D gene is TRBD1 (6 bases). Trimming shortened V by 3 bases and J by 3 bases, and 12 bases separated the two germline ends. Per germline, CDR1 KGHSH and CDR2 LQKENI. This CDR3 contains 14 residues. CDR3 sequence reads: CASSPGDTLYEQYF. The DNA for the CDR3 is TGTGCCAGCTCACCCGGGGACACCCTCTACGAGCAGTACTTC.

This chain connects TRBV19 to TRBJ1-5; TRBD1 agrees at 7 bases. Germline-derived CDR1 and CDR2 are LNHDA and SQIVND (reference sequence). V dropped 4 bases and J dropped 0; count of bases not matched to a gene: 6. This CDR3 contains 16 residues. Here the CDR3 DNA reads TGTGCCAGTAGTACTCACAGGGGAAATAGCAATCAGCCCCAGCATTTT. Translated: CASSTHRGNSNQPQHF.

V gene TRBV27 combines with J gene TRBJ2-7; TRBD2 matches at 12 bases. Germline V gene data show CDR1 as MNHEY and CDR2 as SMNVEV (reference sequence). Germline trimming cut 3 bases from V and 4 bases from J; bases unmatched to any gene: 1. The CDR3 totals 14 residues. The CDR3 region has the DNA TGTGCCAGCAGTTTGACTAGCGGGAGATACGAGCAGTACTTC. Amino acid sequence: CASSLTSGRYEQYF.

The V and J genes are TRBV28 and TRBJ2-1; tentative D call: TRBD2 (5 bases). This CDR3 is 15 amino acids long. Per germline, CDR1 MDHEN and CDR2 SYDVKM. Deletions cut 6 bases from V and 1 base from J, with 13 bases between. The CDR3 coding sequence is TGTGCCAGCAGGAGTCGGGGATTTTCCTACAATGAGCAGTTCTTC. As protein: CASRSRGFSYNEQFF.

The chain couples TRBV5-8 to TRBJ1-5; the D is unclear. The CDR3 is 13 residues long. V gave up 0 bases and J gave up 5 bases, with 6 bases separating them. Per the germline V gene, CDR1 is SGHTS and CDR2 is YDEGEE. CDR3 bases: TGTGCCAGCAGCTTGGACCGGGATCAGCCCCAGCATTTT. Translation: CASSLDRDQPQHF.

The genes are TRBV5-1 and TRBJ1-5, with D unclear. The CDR3 has 14 amino acids. Germline CDR1 SGHRS, CDR2 YFSETQ. Trimming removed 0 bases from V and 3 bases from J, with 7 bases in between. The CDR3 sequence is CASSLDGFNQPQHF. In nucleotides, the CDR3 is TGCGCCAGCAGCTTGGACGGATTCAATCAGCCCCAGCATTTT. Drawing the rest from reference TRBV5-1 and TRBJ1-5, the complete variable domain is KAGVTQTPRYLIKTRGQQVTLSCSPISGHRSVSWYQQTPGQGLQFLFEYFSETQRNKGNFPGRFSGRQFSNSRSEMNVSTLELGDSALYLCASSLDGFNQPQHFGDGTRLSIL.